Sequencing of this T cell receptor beta chain was carried out in a study of cytomegalovirus exposure and HLA in healthy donors. As for the study in general: Unique TCRs from HLA-typed donors, some 85 million of them, were held in an early data release.

PCR employed 60 Vbeta and 13 Jbeta primers. The data were produced by immunoSEQ multiplex PCR, yet TCRdb's version contains in-frame clones alone and is incomplete. The sample holds under 170,000 clones, around 60% seen once. General study results and limits: HLA-A and HLA-B allele assignments for most subjects were reportedly predicted accurately using TCR beta sequences. Most TCR sequences showed up rarely, but some public TCRs showed up in many donors. Later analysis associated a missense DCLRE1C variant with TCR beta V- and J-gene trimming.

This clone occurred a few times. Its antigen is not identified. Sequences were obtained from PBMCs. This TCR was sampled from a woman between 55 and 75 years old in good health and CMV-seropositive.

CDR3 nucleotide sequence: TGCGCCAGCAGCCTGCCTGGGGCGAATCAGCCCCAGCATTTT. As protein: CASSLPGANQPQHF. The chain recombines TRBV4-1 with TRBJ1-5; D may be TRBD1 (5 bases). V shed 4 bases and J shed 4 bases, with 11 bases lying between them. Per the germline V gene, CDR1 is MGHRA and CDR2 is YSYEKL. The CDR3 runs to 14 residues.